These T cell receptor beta chains were read from a single sample in a study of identical twins. TCRdb re-analysed the 5' RACE reads in MiXCR, keeping a single row per CDR3 protein. The repertoire has approximately 620,000 distinct CDR3 sequences, roughly 8% of them found once; the top ten carry roughly 0.97%. Separately, the same data were catalogued under a study of yellow fever vaccine responses in identical twins.

The sequenced sample was PBMCs. These receptor sequences come from a woman aged 18-30 years in good health. Both conserved end residues are part of each CDR3. The D gene is left open where the match is weak. Not every row has a clone size; where given, it reads once, few, many or a size class.

clone_size j_call v_call d_call cdr3_nt cdr3_aa
- TRBJ2-5 TRBV10-3 - TGTGCCATCATTTCCAGGGCGGGAGAGACCCAGTACTTC CAIISRAGETQYF
few TRBJ2-5 TRBV6-5 - TGTGCCAGCAGTTTAGGATCGGGGGTGGAGACCCAGTACTTC CASSLGSGVETQYF
- TRBJ2-7 TRBV7-9 - TGTGCCAGCAGCTTAACAGGGGACTCCTCCTACGAGCAGTACTTC CASSLTGDSSYEQYF
many TRBJ2-1 TRBV7-3 TRBD2 TGTGCCAGCAGCTACCAGGGACTAGCGGACAATGAGCAGTTCTTC CASSYQGLADNEQFF
- TRBJ2-4 TRBV5-1 TRBD1 TGCGCCAGCAGCTCCGGACAGGGGGACATTCAGTACTTC CASSSGQGDIQYF
many TRBJ2-2 TRBV15 - TGTGCCACCAGCGGGGGGGGCGGGACCAACACCGGGGAGCTGTTTTTT CATSGGGGTNTGELFF
few TRBJ2-7 TRBV6-2/TRBV6-3 - TGTGCCAGCAGTTACCGCGGGACAGCATTGGACTACGAGCAGTACTTC CASSYRGTALDYEQYF
many TRBJ2-7 TRBV28 - TGTGCCACCACTCCCTCGACCTCCTACGAGCAGTACTTC CATTPSTSYEQYF
many TRBJ2-7 TRBV20-1 TRBD1 TGCAGTGCGTTAGGGACAGTGTACGAGCAGTACTTC CSALGTVYEQYF
- TRBJ2-1 TRBV6-1 TRBD1 TGTGCCAGCAGTAAAGGGACAGGGAGTTTAGGTGAGCAGTTCTTC CASSKGTGSLGEQFF
many TRBJ2-7 TRBV11-2 - TGTGCCAGCAGCTTGGTGGGTGGCTCCGAGCAGTACTTC CASSLVGGSEQYF
many TRBJ2-3 TRBV10-3 TRBD1 TGTGCCATCAGTGAGTCGGGACAGGAAGGGGATACGCAGTATTTT CAISESGQEGDTQYF
many TRBJ2-3 TRBV12-3/TRBV12-4 - TGTGCCAGCTCACCAAAGAGCACAGATACGCAGTATTTT CASSPKSTDTQYF
many TRBJ1-6 TRBV5-1 - TGCGCCAGCAGCTTGGCCGTGGGAATCTCAGGGGTTGGTTCACCCCTCCACTTT CASSLAVGISGVGSPLHF
many TRBJ2-7 TRBV5-1 TRBD2 TGCGCCAGCAGCGCCGGACTAGCGTCTACCTACGAGCAGTACTTC CASSAGLASTYEQYF
few TRBJ2-2 TRBV20-1 - TGCAGTGCTAGGGTGCCCGCCGGGGAGCTGTTTTTT CSARVPAGELFF
few TRBJ2-7 TRBV7-9 TRBD1 TGTGCCAGCAGCCCCCCGGGACAGGCCTACGAGCAGTACTTC CASSPPGQAYEQYF
few TRBJ2-5 TRBV14 - TGTGCCAGCAGCCCGATTGGGATCGAAGAGACCCAGTACTTC CASSPIGIEETQYF
- TRBJ2-7 TRBV6-4 - TGTGCGGGGCGCGGTATTTCATCCTACGAGCAGTACTTC CAGRGISSYEQYF
- TRBJ2-7 TRBV13 TRBD2 TGTGCCAGCAGCTCGGGACTAGATGCCTACGAGCAGTACTTC CASSSGLDAYEQYF
few TRBJ1-1 TRBV6-2/TRBV6-3 - TGTGCCAGCAGTTACTTGCGTTCGGAAGCTTTCTTT CASSYLRSEAFF
- TRBJ2-5 TRBV7-3 TRBD2 TGTGCCAGCAGCTTAAGCGGCGGGGGGGCCGGGACCCAGTACTTC CASSLSGGGAGTQYF
- TRBJ2-3 TRBV9 TRBD1 TGTGCCAGCAGCGTACAACAGGGGACAGATACGCAGTATTTT CASSVQQGTDTQYF
few TRBJ1-1 TRBV20-1 - TGCAGAGCCAGAGGGGCATTGGATACTGAAGCTTTCTTT CRARGALDTEAFF
- TRBJ2-1 TRBV4-3 - TGCGCCAGCAGCCAAGATAGCCCAGGGTTGATTGAGCAGTTCTTC CASSQDSPGLIEQFF
- TRBJ2-2 TRBV5-6 - TGTGCCAGCAGCTACGCCCCACCGGGGGAGCTGTTTTTT CASSYAPPGELFF
- TRBJ2-1 TRBV6-6 TRBD2 TGTGCCAGCAGACAAAGAGAGGGTCAAGCGGGGAGTTTC CASRQREGQAGSF
few TRBJ2-6 TRBV18 TRBD1 TGTGCCAGCTCACTAACGGACAGGGCCCTCTCTGGGGCCAACGTCCTGACTTTC CASSLTDRALSGANVLTF
- TRBJ2-5 TRBV5-1 TRBD1 TGCGCCAGCAGAGGGACAGGGGGCAAGGAGACCCAGTACTTC CASRGTGGKETQYF
few TRBJ2-3 TRBV5-1 - TGCGCCAGCAGCTTGGTCCCGGCAGGGGCCAGCACAGATACGCAGTATTTT CASSLVPAGASTDTQYF
- TRBJ2-5 TRBV6-1 TRBD1 TGTGCCAGCGCCGACAGGGGCGGGCAAGAGACCCAGTACTTC CASADRGGQETQYF
- TRBJ2-3 TRBV12-3/TRBV12-4 - TGTGCCAGCAGTGCACTTACCCCCGGGGTTCAAGATACGCAGTATTTT CASSALTPGVQDTQYF
few TRBJ2-1 TRBV7-8 TRBD2 TGTGCCAGCAGCAAACTAGCGGGGCCAAGGGATGAGCAGTTCTTC CASSKLAGPRDEQFF
- TRBJ2-5 TRBV20-1 - TGCAGTGCTAGTAGCCCCGAGACCCAGTACTTC CSASSPETQYF
- TRBJ2-7 TRBV28 - TGTGCCAGCAGAATATACGGCGAGCAGTACTTC CASRIYGEQYF
many TRBJ2-7 TRBV5-1 TRBD1 TGCGCCAGTACAACCGGGACAGGGAGACCGGGCGAGCAGTACTTC CASTTGTGRPGEQYF
many TRBJ2-2 TRBV7-9 - TGTGCCACGTGCGAGGGGTCCGGGGAGCTGTTTTTT CATCEGSGELFF